The T cell receptor (beta chain) described here comes from a study of blood T cells in healthy people across ages. It was with a sample-barcoded 5' primer and a J-beta primer mix that a second PCR of about 6 to 12 cycles was run. TCRdb fed the 5' RACE reads into MiXCR, producing one record per CDR3 protein. The sample consists of hundreds of thousands of distinct CDR3 sequences, approximately 60% of them appearing once. This CDR3 region has 15 residues. Germline-derived CDR1 and CDR2 are KGHDR and SFDVKD. The table lists this clonotype with a few counts. What it binds is not known. The junction differs from germline at one of its ends, possibly a read error. Study outcomes and limitations: Long-lived donors had more naive CD4+ cells and higher diversity than aged donors.

The rearrangement joins TRBV24-1 to TRBJ2-5; the match to TRBD1 covers 11 bases. This receptor was taken from a man between 40 and 49 years old in good health. The sample taken for sequencing was blood. The CDR3 coding sequence is TGTGCCACCGGTGAAGACGGGACAGGGGGGGAGACCCAGTACTTC. Amino acids: CATGEDGTGGETQYF.